This TCR beta chain was sequenced in a study of T cell repertoires in cytomegalovirus infection. Whole-study context: Selection of CMV epitopes for the study included recently identified HLA-C-restricted and well-studied HLA-B-restricted ones. Broader study findings: Dominant in the ex vivo response were TCR beta clonotypes restricted by HLA-C and specific for CMV.

V lost 3 bases and J lost 0, with 8 bases in between. Germline V CDR1 and CDR2: SGHAT, FQNNGV. The CDR3 contains 14 residues. With regard to this clonotype: Its antigen is not known.

TCRdb re-called the reads with MiXCR, one entry per CDR3 protein. Among some 920,000 distinct CDR3 sequences listed, around a third were seen once. Source: cultured CD8+ T cells from PBMCs, taken from culture after CMV antigen stimulation. The rearrangement links TRBV11-2 to TRBJ1-2; no reliable D call. This receptor was identified in a human donor in good health (CMV status not recorded). Some clones in this sample may be carry-over from other donors' samples. The CDR3 DNA follows: TGTGCCAGCAGCTTCAGAGGACCTAACTATGGCTACACCTTC. It specifies CASSFRGPNYGYTF. The full variable domain, with the rest looked up from reference TRBV11-2 and TRBJ1-2, is EAGVAQSPRYKIIEKRQSVAFWCNPISGHATLYWYQQILGQGPKLLIQFQNNGVVDDSQLPKDRFSAERLKGVDSTLKIQPAKLEDSAVYLCASSFRGPNYGYTFGSGTRLTVV.